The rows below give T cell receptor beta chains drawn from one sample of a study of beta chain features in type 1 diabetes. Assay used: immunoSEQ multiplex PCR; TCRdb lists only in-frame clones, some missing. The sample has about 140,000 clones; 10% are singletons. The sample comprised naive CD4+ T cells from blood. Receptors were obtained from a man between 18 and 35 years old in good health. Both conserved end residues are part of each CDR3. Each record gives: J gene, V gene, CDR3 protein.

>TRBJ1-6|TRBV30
CASGRVIGSPLHF
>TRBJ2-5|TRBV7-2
CASSLSGGAGETQYF
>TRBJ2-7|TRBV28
CASSTPGGSYEQYF
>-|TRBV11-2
CASSLGSGGGEQYF
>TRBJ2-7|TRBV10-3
CAISDEQGTTYEQYF
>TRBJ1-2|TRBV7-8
CASSPRGAPGYTF
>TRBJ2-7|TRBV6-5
CASSFHRGEYEQYF
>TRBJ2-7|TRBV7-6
CASSLLGTDIGVQYF
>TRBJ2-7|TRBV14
CASSQGGTSGGYEQYF
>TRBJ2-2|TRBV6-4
CASSKDSNTGELFF
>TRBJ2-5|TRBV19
CASSLGLEGETQYF
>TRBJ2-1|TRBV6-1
CASSGGLAGGIPINEQFF
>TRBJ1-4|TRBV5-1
CASRDRDEKLFF
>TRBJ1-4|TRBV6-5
CASSYQGAATNEKLFF
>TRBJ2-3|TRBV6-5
CASSYGGTADTQYF
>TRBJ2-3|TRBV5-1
CASSTERDTQYF
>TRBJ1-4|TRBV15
CATSRDPGGEKLFF
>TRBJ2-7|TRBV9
CASSVDVLGEQYF
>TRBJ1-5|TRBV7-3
CASSLYSPGGGQPQHF
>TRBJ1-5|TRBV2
CASSDRGLGYQPQHF
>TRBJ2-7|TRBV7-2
CASSYREVYEQYF
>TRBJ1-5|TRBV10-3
CAISETPGSDSNQPQHF
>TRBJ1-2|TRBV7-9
CASSSQGPLYYGYTF
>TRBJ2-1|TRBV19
CASSMWGSAGVDEQFF
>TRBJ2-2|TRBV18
CASSVVGAGELFF
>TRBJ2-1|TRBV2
CASSAGGASFYEQFF
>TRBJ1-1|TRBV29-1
CSSTGPVNTEAFF
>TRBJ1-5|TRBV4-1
CASSTDYSNQPQHF
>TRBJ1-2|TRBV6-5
CASSAQGFGYTF
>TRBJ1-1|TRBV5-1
CASSFLDSSGTEAFF
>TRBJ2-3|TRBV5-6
CASSLGTPDFTDTQYF
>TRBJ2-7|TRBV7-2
CASSSSSGGFYEQYF
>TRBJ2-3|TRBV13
CASSLEAGALGYTQYF
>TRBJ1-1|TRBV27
CASSAQGRAFF
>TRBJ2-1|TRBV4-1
CASSQPALADSYNEQFF
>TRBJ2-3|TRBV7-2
CASSHSGGLTDTQYF
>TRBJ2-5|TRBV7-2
CASSQSGGQETQYF
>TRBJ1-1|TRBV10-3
CAIKWETDTEAFF
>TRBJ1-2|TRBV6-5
CASSQNRESNYGYTF
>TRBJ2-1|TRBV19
CASRLTAYNEQFF